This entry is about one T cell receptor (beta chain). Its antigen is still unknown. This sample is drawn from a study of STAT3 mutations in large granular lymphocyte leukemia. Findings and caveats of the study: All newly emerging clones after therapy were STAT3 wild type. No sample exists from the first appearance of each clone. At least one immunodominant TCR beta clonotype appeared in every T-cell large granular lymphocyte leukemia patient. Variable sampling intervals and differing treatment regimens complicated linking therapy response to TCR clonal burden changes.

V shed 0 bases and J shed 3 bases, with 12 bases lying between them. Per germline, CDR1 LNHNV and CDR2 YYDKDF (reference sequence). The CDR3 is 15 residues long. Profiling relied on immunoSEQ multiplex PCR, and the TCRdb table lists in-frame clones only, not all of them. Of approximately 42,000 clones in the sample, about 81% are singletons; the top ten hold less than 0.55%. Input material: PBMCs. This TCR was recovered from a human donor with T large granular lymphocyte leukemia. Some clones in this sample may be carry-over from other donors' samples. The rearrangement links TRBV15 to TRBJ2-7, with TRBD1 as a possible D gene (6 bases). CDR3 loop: CATSRDPGHLYEQYF. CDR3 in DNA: TGTGCCACCAGCAGAGATCCGGGACACCTCTACGAGCAGTACTTC.